A selection of T cell receptor beta chains follows, all from one sample in a study of blood T cell repertoires in COVID-19. Clones were sequenced by immunoSEQ multiplex PCR, and TCRdb holds only the in-frame ones, with some missing. The table has about 82,000 clones, around 88% seen once. Sequenced material: PBMCs or T cells enriched from blood (not recorded which). These receptors were taken from a woman aged 45 to 65 with acute COVID-19. CDR3s include the opening cysteine and the closing phenylalanine or tryptophan. Rows give clone size only sometimes, using once, few, many, or a class for an expanded clone.

.,TRBV27,TRBJ1-6,CASSLSQGRNSPLHF
.,TRBV5-1,TRBJ2-7,CASSLERTGGYGQYF
.,TRBV29-1,TRBJ1-1,CSVERGGAEAFF
few,TRBV24-1,TRBJ2-5,CATSDPDMIPVETQYF
.,TRBV7-2,TRBJ2-7,CASTSGTGGVREQYF
.,TRBV6-5,TRBJ2-5,CASQVRERYQETQYF
once,TRBV5-1,TRBJ2-7,CASSSGAEQYF
.,TRBV7-8,TRBJ1-1,CASSLGSAEGFAFF
.,TRBV5-1,TRBJ1-2,CASSLSGTGKPTMGYTF
.,TRBV5-5,TRBJ1-1,CASSRTAMNTEAFF
.,TRBV6-5,TRBJ1-2,CASSYGGQDGYTF
.,TRBV11-3,TRBJ2-1,CASSLESSSDSEQFF
.,TRBV29-1,TRBJ1-2,CSVPLQGIPTNYGYTF
.,TRBV5-5,TRBJ1-1,CASSFGTGNGAFF
few,TRBV7-2,TRBJ2-1,CASRDPGGQRHEQFF
.,TRBV11-1,TRBJ1-1,CASSPNINTEAFF
.,TRBV6-5,TRBJ1-2,CASSLSGTGAYGYTF
.,TRBV6-4,TRBJ1-1,CASSDTDRGTEAFF
.,TRBV14,TRBJ2-2,CASSQNHQYTGELFF
.,TRBV2,TRBJ2-4,CASSTSDYPKNIQYF
once,TRBV7-6,TRBJ2-5,CASSLGQEQATQYF
.,TRBV12-3/TRBV12-4,TRBJ1-1,CASSRTGSTEAFF
.,TRBV9,TRBJ2-1,CASSRGGGEQFF